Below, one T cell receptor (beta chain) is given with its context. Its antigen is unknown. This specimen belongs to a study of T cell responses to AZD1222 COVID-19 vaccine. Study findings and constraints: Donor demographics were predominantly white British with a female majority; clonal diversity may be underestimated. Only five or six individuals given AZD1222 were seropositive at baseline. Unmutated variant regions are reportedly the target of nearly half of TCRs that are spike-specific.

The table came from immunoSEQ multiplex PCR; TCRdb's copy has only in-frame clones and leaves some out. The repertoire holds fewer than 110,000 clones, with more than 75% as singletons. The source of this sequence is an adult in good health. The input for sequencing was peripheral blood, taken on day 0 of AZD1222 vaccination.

The DNA of the CDR3 is TGTGCCAGCAGGCCACAGGGGGGGCTTTTCGAGCAGTACTTC. It yields the protein CASRPQGGLFEQYF. The V and J genes are TRBV27 and TRBJ2-7, with a tentative D call TRBD1 (8 bases). The CDR3 has 14 residues. Germline loops: CDR1 MNHEY, CDR2 SMNVEV (reference sequence). The V gene lost 6 bases and the J gene lost 6 bases, with 18 bases spanning the gap.